Presented here are 5 T cell receptor beta chains from one specimen sequenced in a study of blood T cell repertoires in COVID-19. Profiled with immunoSEQ multiplex PCR; TCRdb holds only in-frame clones, not every one. Of 75,000 to 95,000 clones in the sample, roughly 88% are singletons; the top ten hold approximately 25%. The specimen was peripheral blood. Every receptor here comes from a man aged 55-75 years with acute or convalescent COVID-19.

The chain recombines TRBV27 with TRBJ1-4; D gene ambiguous. The CDR3 consists of 14 residues. The germline gives CDR1 MNHEY, CDR2 SMNVEV (reference sequence). The ends were cut back, 4 bases at V and 2 bases at J, with 8 bases in the middle. The CDR3 region is CASSSRSTNEKLFF. The CDR3 DNA sequence: TGTGCCAGCAGTTCACGGAGCACTAATGAAAAACTGTTTTTT.

This sequence joins TRBV28 and TRBJ2-1; 12 bases map to TRBD2. Germline values: CDR1 MDHEN, CDR2 SYDVKM. Germline trimming cut 0 bases from V and 5 bases from J; bases unmatched to any gene: 2. The CDR3 is 16 residues long. The CDR3 protein is CASSLWTSGGHNEQFF. DNA for the CDR3: TGTGCCAGCAGTTTATGGACTAGCGGGGGCCACAATGAGCAGTTCTTC.

The rearrangement uses TRBV7-9 and TRBJ2-3; 8 bases are shared with TRBD2. The junction had 7 bases not matched to a gene; V was cut back by 5 bases and J by 0 bases. Germline values: CDR1 SEHNR, CDR2 FQNEAQ (reference sequence). The length of the CDR3 is 16 residues. Written as DNA, the CDR3 is TGTGCCAGCAGCCGATCACTAGCGGTTAGCACAGATACGCAGTATTTT. It specifies CASSRSLAVSTDTQYF.

The gene calls are TRBV10-3 and TRBJ1-1; weak D call: TRBD1 (5 bases). V gave up 0 bases and J gave up 5 bases, with 13 bases separating them. Per the germline V gene, CDR1 is ENHRY and CDR2 is SYGVKD. The CDR3 contains 15 residues. This chain's CDR3 is CAISESGRGRTEAFF. The CDR3 nucleotides read TGTGCCATCAGTGAGTCCGGTCGGGGGAGGACTGAAGCTTTCTTT.

The gene calls are TRBV9 and TRBJ2-5; weak D call: TRBD2 (6 bases). The CDR3 runs to 15 residues. Germline CDR1 SGDLS, CDR2 YYNGEE. V lost 4 bases, J lost 1 base, and 14 bases lay in between. CDR3 protein: CASSFSGDFQETQYF. The CDR3 DNA follows: TGTGCCAGCAGCTTTAGTGGGGACTTCCAAGAGACCCAGTACTTC.